The 11 T cell receptor beta chains in this list originate from one sample, sequenced in a study of T cell responses to AZD1222 COVID-19 vaccine. Measured with immunoSEQ multiplex PCR; TCRdb has only the in-frame clones, and not every one. Seen here are about 98,000 clones, less than 90% observed once, and the top ten hold around 15%. The material sequenced was peripheral blood, taken on day 0 of AZD1222 vaccination. These receptors were collected from an adult in good health.

The chain carries TRBV5-1 and TRBJ1-6; the match to TRBD1 covers 8 bases. Trimming removed 2 bases from V and 10 bases from J; junction bases left unmatched: 8. Per germline, CDR1 SGHRS and CDR2 YFSETQ. The CDR3 contains 15 residues. The CDR3 DNA reads as TGCGCCAGCAGCTTCGACAGGGGAGCGAGGTCACCCCTCCACTTT. This codes for CASSFDRGARSPLHF. Variable domain in full (rest from reference TRBV5-1 and TRBJ1-6): KAGVTQTPRYLIKTRGQQVTLSCSPISGHRSVSWYQQTPGQGLQFLFEYFSETQRNKGNFPGRFSGRQFSNSRSEMNVSTLELGDSALYLCASSFDRGARSPLHFGNGTRLTVT.

The rearrangement uses TRBV6-5 and TRBJ2-7, with D unclear. The V and J ends lost 2 bases and 4 bases respectively, with 6 bases between them. The CDR3 is 12 residues long. Germline V lookup: CDR1 MNHEY, CDR2 SVGAGI. The chain's CDR3 is CASSYLEYEQYF. The CDR3 DNA reads as TGTGCCAGCAGTTACCTAGAGTACGAGCAGTACTTC.

The V call is TRBV5-8, the J call TRBJ2-3, with D hard to call. The CDR3 length is 14 residues. CDR1 is SGHTS, CDR2 YDEGEE, per germline. V dropped 0 bases and J dropped 2 bases, with 7 bases sitting between them. CDR3 sequence (DNA): TGTGCCAGCAGCTTGGAACCGTACACAGATACGCAGTATTTT. Translated, it gives CASSLEPYTDTQYF.

This clone was found a few times. The V call is TRBV9, the J call TRBJ2-7; 7 bases fit TRBD2. V shed 4 bases and J 2 bases; nucleotides not matched to a gene: 9. Germline CDR1 SGDLS, CDR2 YYNGEE. The CDR3 runs 15 residues. DNA of the CDR3: TGTGCCAGCAGCCAAGGGGAGGGTTTGGCCTACGAGCAGTACTTC. Encoded protein: CASSQGEGLAYEQYF.

The rearrangement links TRBV28 to TRBJ2-3; D gene unclear. This CDR3 has 11 amino acids. Trimming left V 5 bases short and J 5 bases short, with 5 bases between. Germline V CDR1 and CDR2: MDHEN, SYDVKM. CDR3 in DNA: TGTGCCAGCAGTGCCGAAGATACGCAGTATTTT. Protein: CASSAEDTQYF.

The chain couples TRBV5-6 to TRBJ1-5, with D perhaps matching TRBD1 (5 bases). CDR1 is SGHDT, CDR2 YYEEEE, per germline. V lost 4 bases, J lost 7 bases, and 18 bases lay in between. CDR3 length: 15 amino acids. The CDR3, as DNA: TGTGCCAGCAGCCGGGGACTCTTGGTTGGACAGCCCCAGCATTTT. Translating gives CASSRGLLVGQPQHF.

CDR3 region: CSVARQAPNGYTF. The DNA for the CDR3 is TGCAGCGTTGCCCGACAGGCCCCCAATGGCTACACCTTC. The genes are TRBV29-1 and TRBJ1-2; tentatively, D is TRBD1 (6 bases). Per germline, CDR1 SQVTM and CDR2 ANQGSEA. V lost 4 bases, J lost 6 bases, and 15 bases lay in between. The CDR3 length is 13 residues.

This clone was observed once. This chain links TRBV2 with TRBJ1-5; D unresolved. The germline CDR1 and CDR2 sequences are SNHLY and FYNNEI. This CDR3 region has 13 residues. With 5 bases removed from V and 4 bases from J, the gap between germline ends came to 9 bases. In nucleotides, the CDR3 is TGTGCCAGCAGTCTAGACGGAAATCAGCCCCAGCATTTT. Translation: CASSLDGNQPQHF. The full variable domain, rest sourced from reference TRBV2 and TRBJ1-5, is EPEVTQTPSHQVTQMGQEVILRCVPISNHLYFYWYRQILGQKVEFLVSFYNNEISEKSEIFDDQFSVERPDGSNFTLKIRSTKLEDSAMYFCASSLDGNQPQHFGDGTRLSIL.

V and J are TRBV30 and TRBJ1-5, with D maybe TRBD1 (5 bases). Germline V gives CDR1 GTSNPN, CDR2 SVGIG (reference sequence). The CDR3 has 13 residues. V lost 7 bases and J 1 base, leaving 11 bases between the germline ends. This chain's CDR3 is CAYQDNSNQPQHF. In DNA, the CDR3 is TGTGCCTACCAGGACAACAGCAATCAGCCCCAGCATTTT.

This chain joins TRBV28 and TRBJ1-2; TRBD1 aligns across 8 bases. The CDR3 contains 15 residues. The junction had 10 bases not matched to a gene; V was cut back by 4 bases and J by 6 bases. The V gene's germline CDR1 is MDHEN and CDR2 SYDVKM. CDR3 in amino acids: CASSSPDRGKDGYTF. The DNA for the CDR3 is TGTGCCAGCAGTTCCCCAGACAGGGGAAAGGATGGCTACACCTTC.

The rearrangement joins TRBV5-5 to TRBJ2-1; D not resolved. Trimming removed 0 bases at V and 15 bases at J, with 13 bases between. The CDR3 loop spans 12 amino acids. The germline V gene encodes CDR1 SGHKS and CDR2 YYEKEE (reference sequence). The CDR3 region has the DNA TGTGCCAGCAGCTTGGATAGGGCAGGCCGGTTCTTC. Protein product: CASSLDRAGRFF.